This TCR beta chain derives from a study of T cells in Graves' hyperthyroidism and ophthalmopathy. This clonotype was seen many times. The CDR3 regions of TCR beta were amplified from RNA transcripts. The study used the HTBI primer set for a first-round RT-PCR of the TCR CDR3. TCRdb re-called the multiplex PCR reads through MiXCR, storing one row per CDR3 protein. The profile shows more than 45,000 distinct CDR3 sequences, 40% to 55% of them singletons. Germline CDR1 SGHNT, CDR2 YENEEA. The CDR3 contains 15 residues. V was pared by 1 base and J by 4 bases, with 11 bases between. The TCR originated in a woman in her 30s with Graves' ophthalmopathy. J is TRBJ2-1 and V is TRBV11-3; D possibly matches TRBD1 or TRBD2 (6 bases each). The sequenced material came from blood. The CDR3 DNA follows: TGTGCCAGCAGCTTAGGGGGGGCGAGTTACAATGAGCAGTTCTTC. This gives the protein CASSLGGASYNEQFF.